The entry below gives a single TCR beta chain sequence along with its context. Clones were read by immunoSEQ multiplex PCR, and TCRdb kept only the in-frame ones, dropping some. The table records 200,000 to 250,000 clones, around four fifths of them present only once. From germline, CDR1 is MNHEY and CDR2 SVGAGI. The CDR3 sequence is 15 residues long. The junction had 6 bases not matched to a gene; V was cut back by 0 bases and J by 5 bases. These data originate in a study of blood T cell repertoires in COVID-19. For the study at large: The cDNA or gDNA used as material had been derived from T cells, B-cell-depleted T cells, or PBMCs.

J is TRBJ2-5 and V is TRBV6-5; 7 bases fit TRBD1. The clonotype comes from a woman older than 75 with active or convalescent COVID-19. The sequenced material came from peripheral blood. The CDR3 DNA follows: TGTGCCAGCAGTTACTCAACAGGGGTTGGGGAGACCCAGTACTTC. This gives the protein CASSYSTGVGETQYF.